What follows describes a single TCR beta chain. What it recognizes is unknown. The CDR3 sequence is 11 residues long. The germline V and J ends were trimmed by 1 base and 6 bases, with 4 bases remaining between them. The germline V gene encodes CDR1 SEHNR and CDR2 FQNEAQ (reference sequence). CD4+ T cells from unexposed donors were obtained before the COVID-19 pandemic (2011-2018). Isolation of CD4+ T cells took place after about 9 days in culture. Data came from immunoSEQ multiplex PCR; TCRdb stores just in-frame clones and leaves some out. The data hold around 20,000 clones, with around 68% observed a single time. This record belongs to a study of CD4 T cells in relation to SARS-CoV-2 and coronaviruses. Study background: The negative reference was HIV-1 Nef peptide pool or peptide-free culture.

This chain joins TRBV7-9 and TRBJ2-7; D is undetermined. This sequence originates from a human donor in good health. Sequenced input: CD4+ T cells from PBMCs, cultured in vitro. In DNA, the CDR3 is TGTGCCAGCAGCTTAGTCTCCGAGCAGTACTTC. Its translation: CASSLVSEQYF.